This is a list of T cell receptor beta chains from one sample in a study of technical replicates of blood from several donors. Using immunoSEQ multiplex PCR, the repertoire was profiled, and TCRdb retains in-frame clones only, with some absent. Of roughly 80,000 clones listed, 90% to 95% are singletons. Sequences were obtained from T cells isolated from PBMCs. Every receptor here comes from a human donor in good health. The CDR3 runs from the conserved cysteine through the conserved F or W. Each record gives: J gene, clone size, V gene, D gene, CDR3 protein, CDR3 DNA. D genes are given only for firm matches. Clone size appears in some rows only: once, few, many, or a class for an expanded clone.

j_call: TRBJ2-5
clone_size: -
v_call: TRBV19
d_call: TRBD1
cdr3_aa: CASSGTGRRETQYF
cdr3_nt: TGTGCCAGTAGTGGGACAGGGCGACGAGAGACCCAGTACTTC

j_call: TRBJ2-1
clone_size: -
v_call: TRBV27
d_call: TRBD1
cdr3_aa: CASRERQGTTDEQFF
cdr3_nt: TGTGCCAGCAGGGAGAGACAGGGGACCACCGATGAGCAGTTCTTC

j_call: TRBJ1-3
clone_size: -
v_call: TRBV15
d_call: -
cdr3_aa: CATSRDHHSGNTIYF
cdr3_nt: TGTGCCACCAGCAGAGATCATCACTCTGGAAACACCATATATTTT

j_call: TRBJ2-4
clone_size: -
v_call: TRBV4-3
d_call: TRBD2
cdr3_aa: CASSQRLAGDQLAKNIQYF
cdr3_nt: TGCGCCAGCAGCCAGCGGCTAGCGGGAGATCAACTAGCCAAAAACATTCAGTACTTC

j_call: TRBJ1-2
clone_size: -
v_call: TRBV25-1
d_call: -
cdr3_aa: CASSDYLGGGGYTF
cdr3_nt: TGTGCCAGCAGTGATTACTTGGGCGGAGGCGGCTACACCTTC

j_call: TRBJ1-1
clone_size: -
v_call: TRBV27
d_call: -
cdr3_aa: CASSPYQTVNTEAFF
cdr3_nt: TGTGCCAGCAGTCCGTACCAGACAGTCAACACTGAAGCTTTCTTT

j_call: TRBJ1-1
clone_size: -
v_call: TRBV11-2
d_call: -
cdr3_aa: CASRSVRVIEAFF
cdr3_nt: TGTGCCAGCAGAAGTGTCCGGGTAATAGAAGCTTTCTTT

j_call: TRBJ2-7
clone_size: -
v_call: TRBV7-2
d_call: -
cdr3_aa: CASSPLGHTYEQYF
cdr3_nt: TGTGCCAGCAGCCCACTGGGACATACCTACGAGCAGTACTTC

j_call: TRBJ2-7
clone_size: -
v_call: TRBV19
d_call: -
cdr3_aa: CASSPSGGSYEQYF
cdr3_nt: TGTGCCAGTAGTCCCTCAGGTGGCTCCTACGAGCAGTACTTC

j_call: TRBJ2-1
clone_size: -
v_call: TRBV23-1
d_call: TRBD1
cdr3_aa: CASSQSYFRDRGQGEQFF
cdr3_nt: TGCGCCAGCAGTCAATCGTATTTCCGGGACAGGGGTCAAGGTGAGCAGTTCTTC

j_call: TRBJ2-1
clone_size: -
v_call: TRBV2
d_call: -
cdr3_aa: CASMLGSYNEQFF
cdr3_nt: TGTGCCAGCATGCTAGGTTCCTACAATGAGCAGTTCTTC

j_call: TRBJ2-1
clone_size: -
v_call: TRBV4-2
d_call: TRBD2
cdr3_aa: CASSQAPGLAGEEQFF
cdr3_nt: TGTGCCAGCAGCCAAGCCCCGGGACTAGCGGGAGAGGAGCAGTTCTTC

j_call: TRBJ2-7
clone_size: -
v_call: TRBV29-1
d_call: TRBD2
cdr3_aa: CSVGTSGAYEQYF
cdr3_nt: TGCAGCGTCGGGACTAGCGGAGCCTACGAGCAGTACTTC

j_call: TRBJ1-1
clone_size: once
v_call: TRBV19
d_call: TRBD1
cdr3_aa: CASSLGRGYTEAFF
cdr3_nt: TGTGCCAGTAGCCTGGGCAGGGGGTATACTGAAGCTTTCTTT

j_call: TRBJ1-1
clone_size: -
v_call: TRBV6-1
d_call: -
cdr3_aa: CASSDRGVGEAFF
cdr3_nt: TGTGCCAGCAGTGACAGGGGAGTGGGTGAAGCTTTCTTT

j_call: TRBJ1-2
clone_size: -
v_call: TRBV29-1
d_call: -
cdr3_aa: CSARGGGANYGYTF
cdr3_nt: TGCAGCGCCCGCGGGGGGGGTGCTAACTATGGCTACACCTTC

j_call: TRBJ2-7
clone_size: -
v_call: TRBV6-1
d_call: -
cdr3_aa: CASSRDKGTYEQYF
cdr3_nt: TGTGCCAGCAGTAGGGACAAGGGGACCTACGAGCAGTACTTC

j_call: TRBJ2-3
clone_size: -
v_call: TRBV19
d_call: TRBD1
cdr3_aa: CASSIRGMDTDTQYF
cdr3_nt: TGTGCCAGTAGTATCAGGGGGATGGACACAGATACGCAGTATTTT

j_call: TRBJ1-5
clone_size: -
v_call: TRBV7-2
d_call: TRBD1
cdr3_aa: CASSLVQGDNQPQHF
cdr3_nt: TGTGCCAGCAGCTTAGTACAGGGGGACAATCAGCCCCAGCATTTT

j_call: TRBJ1-1
clone_size: -
v_call: TRBV19
d_call: -
cdr3_aa: CASSINRKTEAFF
cdr3_nt: TGTGCCAGTAGTATTAACAGAAAGACTGAAGCTTTCTTT

j_call: TRBJ2-1
clone_size: -
v_call: TRBV7-3
d_call: TRBD2
cdr3_aa: CASSTSGQYNEQFF
cdr3_nt: TGTGCCAGCAGTACTAGCGGCCAATACAATGAGCAGTTCTTC

j_call: TRBJ1-2
clone_size: -
v_call: TRBV6-5
d_call: -
cdr3_aa: CASSYLETAQGYTF
cdr3_nt: TGTGCCAGCAGTTACTTGGAGACAGCCCAAGGCTACACCTTC

j_call: TRBJ1-2
clone_size: -
v_call: TRBV18
d_call: TRBD1
cdr3_aa: CASSPEGANGYTF
cdr3_nt: TGTGCCAGCTCACCGGAGGGGGCGAATGGCTACACCTTC

j_call: TRBJ2-7
clone_size: -
v_call: TRBV10-1
d_call: -
cdr3_aa: CASSETFGESEQYF
cdr3_nt: TGCGCCAGCAGTGAGACTTTCGGGGAAAGCGAGCAGTACTTC

j_call: TRBJ1-2
clone_size: -
v_call: TRBV5-5
d_call: -
cdr3_aa: CASSLFTGSYGYTF
cdr3_nt: TGTGCCAGCAGCTTGTTTACAGGGAGCTATGGCTACACCTTC

j_call: TRBJ2-3
clone_size: -
v_call: TRBV5-1
d_call: TRBD1
cdr3_aa: CASSFPGTGSTDTQYF
cdr3_nt: TGCGCCAGCAGTTTTCCCGGGACAGGGAGCACAGATACGCAGTATTTT

j_call: TRBJ1-2
clone_size: -
v_call: TRBV4-2
d_call: TRBD1
cdr3_aa: CASTRDRGPGNYGYTF
cdr3_nt: TGTGCCAGCACCCGGGACAGGGGGCCGGGTAACTATGGCTACACCTTC

j_call: TRBJ2-2
clone_size: -
v_call: TRBV9
d_call: -
cdr3_aa: CASSVGQVNTGELFF
cdr3_nt: TGTGCCAGCAGCGTGGGGCAGGTCAACACCGGGGAGCTGTTTTTT

j_call: TRBJ1-2
clone_size: -
v_call: TRBV11-1
d_call: -
cdr3_aa: CASSVTGNYGYTF
cdr3_nt: TGTGCCAGCAGCGTGACAGGCAACTATGGCTACACCTTC

j_call: TRBJ2-3
clone_size: few
v_call: TRBV6-4
d_call: TRBD2
cdr3_aa: CASGSGSVTDTQYF
cdr3_nt: TGTGCCAGCGGTAGCGGGAGTGTCACAGATACGCAGTATTTT

j_call: TRBJ2-7
clone_size: -
v_call: TRBV4-1
d_call: -
cdr3_aa: CASSQEGVNRPEQYF
cdr3_nt: TGCGCCAGCAGCCAAGAAGGGGTAAACAGGCCCGAGCAGTACTTC

j_call: TRBJ1-4
clone_size: -
v_call: TRBV6-6
d_call: -
cdr3_aa: CASSYSVVALFF
cdr3_nt: TGTGCCAGCAGTTACTCAGTCGTAGCACTGTTTTTT

j_call: TRBJ2-3
clone_size: -
v_call: TRBV10-3
d_call: -
cdr3_aa: CAISESKVRVPYF
cdr3_nt: TGTGCCATCAGTGAGTCGAAGGTCCGGGTCCCGTATTTT

j_call: TRBJ1-1
clone_size: -
v_call: TRBV11-2
d_call: -
cdr3_aa: CASSLEDITEAFF
cdr3_nt: TGTGCCAGCAGCTTAGAGGACATCACTGAAGCTTTCTTT

j_call: TRBJ1-4
clone_size: -
v_call: TRBV6-4
d_call: -
cdr3_aa: CASSAEFGEKLFF
cdr3_nt: TGTGCCAGCAGTGCGGAGTTTGGGGAAAAACTGTTTTTT

j_call: TRBJ1-1
clone_size: -
v_call: TRBV27
d_call: TRBD1
cdr3_aa: CASSPLTGPNTEAFF
cdr3_nt: TGTGCCAGCAGTCCCCTGACAGGGCCCAACACTGAAGCTTTCTTT

j_call: TRBJ2-3
clone_size: -
v_call: TRBV7-9
d_call: TRBD2
cdr3_aa: CASSVPGGTDTQYF
cdr3_nt: TGTGCCAGCAGTGTCCCGGGAGGGACAGATACGCAGTATTTT

j_call: TRBJ1-5
clone_size: -
v_call: TRBV10-3
d_call: -
cdr3_aa: CAISESGGNQPQHF
cdr3_nt: TGTGCCATCAGTGAGTCGGGAGGGAATCAGCCCCAGCATTTT